This T cell receptor beta chain was sequenced in a study of vaccination effects on CD4 cells after COVID-19. As to this clone: What it recognizes is unknown.

Antigen-specific CD4+ T cells expanded by the ViraFEST assay with viral peptide pools were then sequenced. Culture lasted about 10 days before CD4+ T cell isolation. Confirmation by PCR established that the person had SARS-CoV-2 infection between March and December 2020. On days 3 and 7, fresh IL-2 medium replaced half the medium. This CDR3 has 13 residues. Trimming took 3 bases from V and 4 from J, leaving 8 bases between them. Germline V lookup: CDR1 LNHDA, CDR2 SQIVND (reference sequence). This table comes from immunoSEQ multiplex PCR, and its TCRdb copy is limited to in-frame clones, with some not included. The sample contains 25,000 to 35,000 clones, just over 70% of which appear only once.

The chain recombines TRBV19 with TRBJ2-3; tentatively, D is TRBD2 (6 bases). Source: CD4+ T cells from PBMCs cultured with a peptide pool, taken before COVID-19 vaccination. This clonotype was obtained from a human donor who had a prior SARS-CoV-2 infection. Here the CDR3 reads CASSMERADTQYF. In DNA, the CDR3 is TGTGCCAGTAGTATGGAGCGGGCAGATACGCAGTATTTT.